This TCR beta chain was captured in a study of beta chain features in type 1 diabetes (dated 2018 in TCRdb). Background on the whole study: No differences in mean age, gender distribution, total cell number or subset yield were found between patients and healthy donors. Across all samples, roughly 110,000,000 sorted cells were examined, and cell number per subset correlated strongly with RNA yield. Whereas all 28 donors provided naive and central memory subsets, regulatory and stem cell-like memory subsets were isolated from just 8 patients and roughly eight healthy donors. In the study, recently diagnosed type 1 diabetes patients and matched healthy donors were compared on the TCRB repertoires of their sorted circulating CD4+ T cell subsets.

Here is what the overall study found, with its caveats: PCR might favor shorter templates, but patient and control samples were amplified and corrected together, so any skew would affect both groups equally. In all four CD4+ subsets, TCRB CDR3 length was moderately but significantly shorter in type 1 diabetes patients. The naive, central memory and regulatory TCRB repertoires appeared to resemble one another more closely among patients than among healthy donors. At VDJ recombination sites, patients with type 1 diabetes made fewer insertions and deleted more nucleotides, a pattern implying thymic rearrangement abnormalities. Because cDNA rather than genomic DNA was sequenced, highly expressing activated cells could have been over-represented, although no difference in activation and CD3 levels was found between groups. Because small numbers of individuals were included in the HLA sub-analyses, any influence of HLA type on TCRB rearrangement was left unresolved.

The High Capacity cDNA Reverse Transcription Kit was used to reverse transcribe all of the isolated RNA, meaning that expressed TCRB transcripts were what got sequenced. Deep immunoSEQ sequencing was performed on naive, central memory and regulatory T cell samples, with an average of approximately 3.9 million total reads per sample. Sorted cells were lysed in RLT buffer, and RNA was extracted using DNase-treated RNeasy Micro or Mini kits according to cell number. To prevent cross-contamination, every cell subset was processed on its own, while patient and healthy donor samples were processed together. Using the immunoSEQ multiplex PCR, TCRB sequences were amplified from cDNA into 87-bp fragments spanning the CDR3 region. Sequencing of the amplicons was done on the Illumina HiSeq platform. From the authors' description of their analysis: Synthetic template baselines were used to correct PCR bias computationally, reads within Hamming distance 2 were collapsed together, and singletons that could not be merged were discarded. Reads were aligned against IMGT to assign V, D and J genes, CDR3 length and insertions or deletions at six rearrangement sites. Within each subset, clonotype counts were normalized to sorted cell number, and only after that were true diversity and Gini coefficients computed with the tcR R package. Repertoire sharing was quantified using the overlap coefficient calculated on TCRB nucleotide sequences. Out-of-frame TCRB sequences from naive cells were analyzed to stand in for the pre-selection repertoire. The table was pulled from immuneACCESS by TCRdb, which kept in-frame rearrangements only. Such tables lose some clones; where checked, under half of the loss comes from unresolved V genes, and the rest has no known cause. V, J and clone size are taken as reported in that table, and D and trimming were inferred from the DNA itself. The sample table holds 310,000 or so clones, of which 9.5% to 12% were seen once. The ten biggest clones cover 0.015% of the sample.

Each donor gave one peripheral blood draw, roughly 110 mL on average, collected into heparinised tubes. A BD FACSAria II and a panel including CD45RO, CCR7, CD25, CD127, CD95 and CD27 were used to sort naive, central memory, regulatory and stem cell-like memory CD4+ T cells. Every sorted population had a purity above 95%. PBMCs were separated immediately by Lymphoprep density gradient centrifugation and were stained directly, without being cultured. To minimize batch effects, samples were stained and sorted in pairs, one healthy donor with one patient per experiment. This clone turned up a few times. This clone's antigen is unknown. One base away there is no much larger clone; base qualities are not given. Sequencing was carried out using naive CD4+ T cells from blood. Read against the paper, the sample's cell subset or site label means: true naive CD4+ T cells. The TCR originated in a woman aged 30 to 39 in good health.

The CDR3 here reads CASSFGGASDTQYF. The DNA reads as follows: TGTGCCAGCAGCTTCGGGGGAGCCTCAGATACGCAGTATTTT. The chain is encoded by TRBV11-1 joined to TRBJ2-3, and TRBD2 may be the D gene, going by 6 matching bases. Counted from cysteine to phenylalanine, this CDR3 has 14 amino acids. Only the CDR3 portion is preserved as DNA: 42 bases, with reading frame beginning at the first base. Per the germline V gene (reference sequence), SGHAT is the CDR1 and FQDESV is the CDR2. V lost 3 bases and J lost 4 bases; the stretch between them is 11 bases long.